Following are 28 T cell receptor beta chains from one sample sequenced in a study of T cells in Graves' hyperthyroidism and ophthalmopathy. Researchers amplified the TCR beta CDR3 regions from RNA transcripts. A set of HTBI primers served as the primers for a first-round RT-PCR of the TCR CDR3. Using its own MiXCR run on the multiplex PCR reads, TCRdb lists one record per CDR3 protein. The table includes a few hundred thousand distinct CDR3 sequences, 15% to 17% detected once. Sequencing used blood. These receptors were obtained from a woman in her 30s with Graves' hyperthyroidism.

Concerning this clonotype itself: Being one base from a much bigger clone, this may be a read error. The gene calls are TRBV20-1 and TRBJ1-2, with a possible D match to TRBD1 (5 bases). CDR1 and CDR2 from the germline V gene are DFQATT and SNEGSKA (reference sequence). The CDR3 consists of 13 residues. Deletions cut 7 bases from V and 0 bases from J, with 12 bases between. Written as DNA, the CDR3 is TGCAGTGATAGCCTGGGGGCTAACTATGGCTACACCTTC. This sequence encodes CSDSLGANYGYTF.

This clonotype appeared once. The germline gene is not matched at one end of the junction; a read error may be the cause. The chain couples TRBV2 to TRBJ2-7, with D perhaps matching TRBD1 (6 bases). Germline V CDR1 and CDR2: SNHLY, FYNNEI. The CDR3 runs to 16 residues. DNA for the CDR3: TGTGCCACCAGTCTCAGGGGACCACATTTAACCTACGAGCAGTACTTC. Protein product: CATSLRGPHLTYEQYF.

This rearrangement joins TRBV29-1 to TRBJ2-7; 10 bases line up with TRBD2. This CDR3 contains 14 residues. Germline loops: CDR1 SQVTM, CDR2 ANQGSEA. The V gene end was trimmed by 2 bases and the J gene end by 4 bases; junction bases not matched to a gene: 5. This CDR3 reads CSVETSGNRYEQYF. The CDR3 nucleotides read TGCAGCGTTGAAACTAGCGGGAACCGGTACGAGCAGTACTTC.

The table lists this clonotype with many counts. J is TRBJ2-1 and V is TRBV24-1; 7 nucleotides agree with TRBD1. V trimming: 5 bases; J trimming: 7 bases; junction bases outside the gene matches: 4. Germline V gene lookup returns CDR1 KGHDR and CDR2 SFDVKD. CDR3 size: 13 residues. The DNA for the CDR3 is TGTGCCACCAGTGCACAGGGGCTGAATGAGCAGTTCTTC. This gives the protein CATSAQGLNEQFF.

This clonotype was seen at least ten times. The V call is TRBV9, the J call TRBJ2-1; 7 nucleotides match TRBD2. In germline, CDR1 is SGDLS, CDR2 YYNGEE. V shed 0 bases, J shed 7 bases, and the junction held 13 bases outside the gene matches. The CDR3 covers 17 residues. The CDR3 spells CASSVATREGLGNEQFF. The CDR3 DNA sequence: TGTGCCAGCAGCGTAGCTACCAGGGAGGGCCTCGGAAATGAGCAGTTCTTC.

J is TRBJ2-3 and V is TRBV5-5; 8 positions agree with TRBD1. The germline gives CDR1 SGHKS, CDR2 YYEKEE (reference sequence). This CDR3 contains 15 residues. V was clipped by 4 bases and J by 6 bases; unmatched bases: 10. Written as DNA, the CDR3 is TGTGCCAGCAGCGTTTGGACAGGGTTTGTGGATACGCAGTATTTT. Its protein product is CASSVWTGFVDTQYF.

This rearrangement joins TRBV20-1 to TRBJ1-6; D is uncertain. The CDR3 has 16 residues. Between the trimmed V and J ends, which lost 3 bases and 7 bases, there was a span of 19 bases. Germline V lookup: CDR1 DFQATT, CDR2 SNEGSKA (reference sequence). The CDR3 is CSASPRSAVHNSPLHF. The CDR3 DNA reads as TGCAGTGCTAGCCCAAGGTCGGCGGTCCACAATTCACCCCTCCACTTT.

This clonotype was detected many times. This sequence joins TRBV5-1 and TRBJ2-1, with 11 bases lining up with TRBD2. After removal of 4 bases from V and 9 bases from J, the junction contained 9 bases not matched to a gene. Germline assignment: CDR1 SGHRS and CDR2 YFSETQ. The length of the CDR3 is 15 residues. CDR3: CASSIGLAGPREQFF. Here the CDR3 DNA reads TGCGCCAGCAGCATAGGACTAGCGGGCCCTCGTGAGCAGTTCTTC.

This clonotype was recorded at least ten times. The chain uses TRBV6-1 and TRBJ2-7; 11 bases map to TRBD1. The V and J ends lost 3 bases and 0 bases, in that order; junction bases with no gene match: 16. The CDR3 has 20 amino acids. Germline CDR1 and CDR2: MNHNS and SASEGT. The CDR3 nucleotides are TGTGCCAGCAGTGACCCGCGGGACAGGGGGGCTCAGAAGCGCTCCTACGAGCAGTACTTC. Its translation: CASSDPRDRGAQKRSYEQYF.

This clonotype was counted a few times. DNA for the CDR3: TGTGCCAGCAGCTTAGCGGGAATAGGCTGGAACACTGAAGCTTTCTTT. It specifies CASSLAGIGWNTEAFF. The chain has TRBV7-6 and TRBJ1-1; no firm D call. V was pared by 0 bases and J by 1 base, with 12 bases between. This CDR3 has 16 residues. The germline V gene encodes CDR1 SGHVS and CDR2 FNYEAQ.

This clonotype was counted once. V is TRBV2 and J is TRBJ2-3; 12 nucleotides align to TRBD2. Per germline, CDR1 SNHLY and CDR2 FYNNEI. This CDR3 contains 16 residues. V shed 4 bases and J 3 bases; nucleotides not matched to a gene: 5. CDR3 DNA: TGTGCCAGCAGTGTATTGCTAGCGGGAGGGACAGATACGCAGTATTTT. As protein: CASSVLLAGGTDTQYF.

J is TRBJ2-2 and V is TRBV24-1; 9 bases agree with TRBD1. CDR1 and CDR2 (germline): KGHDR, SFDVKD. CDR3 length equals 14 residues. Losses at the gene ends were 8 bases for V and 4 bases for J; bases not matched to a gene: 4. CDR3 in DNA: TGTGCCACCACACAGACAGGGGGCACCGGGGAGCTGTTTTTT. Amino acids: CATTQTGGTGELFF.

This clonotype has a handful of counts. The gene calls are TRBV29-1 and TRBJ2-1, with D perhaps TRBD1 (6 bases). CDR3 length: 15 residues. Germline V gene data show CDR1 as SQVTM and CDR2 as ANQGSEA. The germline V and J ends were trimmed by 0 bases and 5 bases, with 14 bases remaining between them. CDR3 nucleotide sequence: TGCAGCGTTGAAGATCCTTACAGGGCTAACAATGAGCAGTTCTTC. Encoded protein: CSVEDPYRANNEQFF.

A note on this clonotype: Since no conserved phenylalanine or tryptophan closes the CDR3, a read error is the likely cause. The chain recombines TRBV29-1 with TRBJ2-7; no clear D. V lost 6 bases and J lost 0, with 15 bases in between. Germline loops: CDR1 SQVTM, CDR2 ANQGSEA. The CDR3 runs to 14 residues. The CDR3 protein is CSVLPLLNSYEQYL. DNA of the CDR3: TGCAGCGTCCTACCGCTGTTAAACTCCTACGAGCAGTACCTC.

The CDR3 is CASSLTSGAREQFF. CDR3 nucleotides: TGTGCCAGCAGCTTGACTAGCGGGGCAAGGGAGCAGTTCTTC. This chain joins TRBV7-2 and TRBJ2-1; 11 bases are a match to TRBD2. Germline assignment: CDR1 SGHTA and CDR2 FQGNSA. The CDR3 loop spans 14 amino acids. V lost 3 bases and J lost 10; bases outside the gene matches: 5.

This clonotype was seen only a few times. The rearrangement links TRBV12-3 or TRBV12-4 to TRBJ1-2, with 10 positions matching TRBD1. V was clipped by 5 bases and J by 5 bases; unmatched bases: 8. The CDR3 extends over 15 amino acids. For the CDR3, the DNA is TGTGCCAGCAGTCTAGGACAGGGGGTGGAGTATGGCTACACCTTC. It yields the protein CASSLGQGVEYGYTF.

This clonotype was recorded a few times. In DNA, the CDR3 is TGTGCCAGCAGCTTAAGTGGGGGAACTAGCACAGATACGCAGTATTTT. Residues: CASSLSGGTSTDTQYF. The chain has TRBV7-3 and TRBJ2-3; D might be TRBD1 or TRBD2, each matching 5 bases. The V end was cut by 1 base, the J end by 0 bases, with 11 bases between. CDR3 length: 16 amino acids. Germline V gene sequence: CDR1 SGHTA, CDR2 FQGTGA.

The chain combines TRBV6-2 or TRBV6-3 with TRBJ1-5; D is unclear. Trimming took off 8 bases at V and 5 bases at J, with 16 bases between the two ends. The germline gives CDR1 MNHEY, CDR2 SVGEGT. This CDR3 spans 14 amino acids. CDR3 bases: TGTGCCAGCCGACCATCCCGACTCCATCAGCCCCAGCATTTT. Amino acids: CASRPSRLHQPQHF.

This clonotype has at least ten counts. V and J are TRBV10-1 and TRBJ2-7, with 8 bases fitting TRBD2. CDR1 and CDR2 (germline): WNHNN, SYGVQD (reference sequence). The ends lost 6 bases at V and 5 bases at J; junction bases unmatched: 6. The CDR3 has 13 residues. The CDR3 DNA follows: TGCGCCAGCAGAAGAGCGGGAGCCCACGAGCAGTACTTC. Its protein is CASRRAGAHEQYF.

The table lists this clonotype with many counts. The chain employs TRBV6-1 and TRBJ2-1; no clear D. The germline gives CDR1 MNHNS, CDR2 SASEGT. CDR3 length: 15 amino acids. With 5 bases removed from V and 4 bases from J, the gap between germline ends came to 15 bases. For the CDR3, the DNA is TGTGCCAGCAGTTTCCCAGCTGCCGGATACAATGAGCAGTTCTTC. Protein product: CASSFPAAGYNEQFF.

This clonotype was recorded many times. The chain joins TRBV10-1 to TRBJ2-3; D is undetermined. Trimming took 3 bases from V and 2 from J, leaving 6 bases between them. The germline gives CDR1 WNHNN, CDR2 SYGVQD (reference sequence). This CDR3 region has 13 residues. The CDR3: CASSEHATDTQYF. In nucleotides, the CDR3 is TGCGCCAGCAGTGAACACGCCACAGATACGCAGTATTTT.

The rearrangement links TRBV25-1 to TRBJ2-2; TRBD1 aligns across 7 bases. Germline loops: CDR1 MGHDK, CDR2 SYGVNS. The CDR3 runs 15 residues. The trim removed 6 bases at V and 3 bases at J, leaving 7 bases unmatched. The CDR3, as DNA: TGTGCCAGCAGAATAGGAACAGGGGACACCGGGGAGCTGTTTTTT. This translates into CASRIGTGDTGELFF.

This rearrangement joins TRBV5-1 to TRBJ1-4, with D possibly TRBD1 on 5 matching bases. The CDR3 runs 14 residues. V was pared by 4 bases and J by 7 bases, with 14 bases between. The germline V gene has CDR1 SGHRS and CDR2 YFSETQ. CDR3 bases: TGCGCCAGCAGCACTCAGGGTAGAGGTGAAAAACTGTTTTTT. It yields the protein CASSTQGRGEKLFF.

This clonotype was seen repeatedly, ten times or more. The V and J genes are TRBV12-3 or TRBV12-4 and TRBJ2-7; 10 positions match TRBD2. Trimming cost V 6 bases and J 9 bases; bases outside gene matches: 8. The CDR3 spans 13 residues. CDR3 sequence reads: CASSTGTSAVQYF. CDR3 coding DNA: TGTGCCAGCAGCACCGGGACTAGCGCGGTGCAGTACTTC.

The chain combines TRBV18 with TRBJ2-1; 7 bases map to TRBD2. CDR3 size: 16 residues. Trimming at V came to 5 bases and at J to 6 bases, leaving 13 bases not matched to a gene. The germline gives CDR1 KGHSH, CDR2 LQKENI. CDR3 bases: TGTGCCAGCTCAGGAGGCACGGGGGGTCACCCCAATGAGCAGTTCTTC. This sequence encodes CASSGGTGGHPNEQFF.

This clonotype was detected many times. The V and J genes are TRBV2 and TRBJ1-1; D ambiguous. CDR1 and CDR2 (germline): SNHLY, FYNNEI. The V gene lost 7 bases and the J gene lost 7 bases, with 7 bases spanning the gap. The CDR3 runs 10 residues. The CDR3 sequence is CASTSLEAFF. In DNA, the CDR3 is TGTGCCAGCACCAGCCTTGAAGCTTTCTTT.

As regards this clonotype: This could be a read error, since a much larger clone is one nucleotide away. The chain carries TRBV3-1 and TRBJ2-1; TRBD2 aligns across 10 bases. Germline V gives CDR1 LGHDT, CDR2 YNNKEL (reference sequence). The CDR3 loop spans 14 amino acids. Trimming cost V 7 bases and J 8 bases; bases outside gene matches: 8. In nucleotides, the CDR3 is TGTGCCAGCATCCGATTAAGCGGGAGGGATGAGCAGTTCTTC. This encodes CASIRLSGRDEQFF.

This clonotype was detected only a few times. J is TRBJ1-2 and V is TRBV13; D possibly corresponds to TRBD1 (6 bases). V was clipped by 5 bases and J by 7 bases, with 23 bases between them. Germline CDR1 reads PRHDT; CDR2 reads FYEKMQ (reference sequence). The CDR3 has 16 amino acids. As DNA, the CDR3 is TGTGCCAGCAGCCCAAGATCCGGGACACCTAGGGGTGGCTACACCTTC. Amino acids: CASSPRSGTPRGGYTF.